The source of this T cell receptor (beta chain) is a study of a mutant IDH1 vaccine in newly diagnosed glioma. Time point defined: week 11, during vaccination. Doses of 300 ug of mutant IDH1 20-mer peptide were given with topical imiquimod. Notes on this clone: Its antigen is still unknown.

Per the germline V gene, CDR1 is MDHEN and CDR2 is SYDVKM. CDR3 size: 15 residues. Deletions cut 2 bases from V and 2 bases from J, with 11 bases between. The repertoire was sequenced with immunoSEQ multiplex PCR; TCRdb's copy has only in-frame clones and lacks some. The repertoire has some 64,000 clones, approximately 84% of them found once; the top ten carry approximately 8.3%. Sequenced material: PBMCs, taken from a glioma patient whose treatment included an IDH1 peptide vaccine. The chain employs TRBV28 and TRBJ2-3; the D gene is possibly TRBD1 (5 bases). The clonotype comes from a woman aged 45 to 65 with glioma. The CDR3 sequence is CASSLQDTATDTQYF. Here the CDR3 DNA reads TGTGCCAGCAGTTTACAGGACACCGCCACAGATACGCAGTATTTT. Combining the CDR3 with reference TRBV28 and TRBJ2-3 gives the whole variable domain DVKVTQSSRYLVKRTGEKVFLECVQDMDHENMFWYRQDPGLGLRLIYFSYDVKMKEKGDIPEGYSVSREKKERFSLILESASTNQTSMYLCASSLQDTATDTQYFGPGTRLTVL.